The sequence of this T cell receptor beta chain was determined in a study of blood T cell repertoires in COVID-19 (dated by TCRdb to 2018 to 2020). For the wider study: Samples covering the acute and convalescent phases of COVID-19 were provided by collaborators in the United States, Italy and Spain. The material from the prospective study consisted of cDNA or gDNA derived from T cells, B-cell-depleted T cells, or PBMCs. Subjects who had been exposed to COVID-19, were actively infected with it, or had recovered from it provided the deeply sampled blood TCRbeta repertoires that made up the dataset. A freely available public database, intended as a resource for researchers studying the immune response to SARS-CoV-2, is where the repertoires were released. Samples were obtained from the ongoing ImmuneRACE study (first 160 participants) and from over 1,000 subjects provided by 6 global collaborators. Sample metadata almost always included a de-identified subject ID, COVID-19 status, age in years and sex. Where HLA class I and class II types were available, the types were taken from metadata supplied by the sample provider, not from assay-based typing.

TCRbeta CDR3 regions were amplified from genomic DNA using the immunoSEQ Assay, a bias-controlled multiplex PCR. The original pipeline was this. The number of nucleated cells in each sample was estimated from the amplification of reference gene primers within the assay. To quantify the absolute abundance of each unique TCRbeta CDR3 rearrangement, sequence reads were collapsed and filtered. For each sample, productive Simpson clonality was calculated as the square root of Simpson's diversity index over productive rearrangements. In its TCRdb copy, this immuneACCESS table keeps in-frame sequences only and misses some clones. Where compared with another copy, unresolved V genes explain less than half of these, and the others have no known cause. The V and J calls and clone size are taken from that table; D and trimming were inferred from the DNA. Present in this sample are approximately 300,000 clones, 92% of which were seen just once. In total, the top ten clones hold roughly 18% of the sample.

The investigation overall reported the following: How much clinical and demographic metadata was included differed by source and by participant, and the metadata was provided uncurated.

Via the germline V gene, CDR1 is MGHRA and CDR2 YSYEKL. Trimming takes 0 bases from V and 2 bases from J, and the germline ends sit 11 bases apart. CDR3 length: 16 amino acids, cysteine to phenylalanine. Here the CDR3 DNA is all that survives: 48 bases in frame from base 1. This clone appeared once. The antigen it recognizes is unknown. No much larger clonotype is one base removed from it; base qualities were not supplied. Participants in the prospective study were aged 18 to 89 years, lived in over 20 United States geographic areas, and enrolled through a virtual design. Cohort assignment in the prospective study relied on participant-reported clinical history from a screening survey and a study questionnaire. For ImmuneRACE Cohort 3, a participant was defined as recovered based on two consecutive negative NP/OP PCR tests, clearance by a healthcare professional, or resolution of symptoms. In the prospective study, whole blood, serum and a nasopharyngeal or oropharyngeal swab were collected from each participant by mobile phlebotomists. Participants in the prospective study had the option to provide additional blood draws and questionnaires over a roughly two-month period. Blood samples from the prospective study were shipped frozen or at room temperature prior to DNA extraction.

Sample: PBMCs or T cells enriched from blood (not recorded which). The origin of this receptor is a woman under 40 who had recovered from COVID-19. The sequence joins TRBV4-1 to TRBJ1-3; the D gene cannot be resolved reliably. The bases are TGCGCCAGCAGCCAAGAATGGCGGGGAACTGGAAACACCATATATTTT. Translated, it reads CASSQEWRGTGNTIYF.